One sample yielded the 24 T cell receptor beta chains listed below, sequenced in a study of T cell responses to AZD1222 COVID-19 vaccine. The method was immunoSEQ multiplex PCR; TCRdb's version includes in-frame clones alone and lacks a portion of them. Of over 150,000 clones in the sample, roughly 92% were seen once. The sample was peripheral blood, taken 28 days after the second AZD1222 dose. The receptors come from an adult who received the AZD1222 COVID-19 vaccine.

The chain carries TRBV27 and TRBJ1-5; no firm D call. Per the germline V gene, CDR1 is MNHEY and CDR2 is SMNVEV (reference sequence). With 7 bases removed from V and 4 bases from J, the gap between germline ends came to 8 bases. CDR3 length: 12 residues. The CDR3 DNA is TGTGCCAGCAAAACTGGTAATCAGCCCCAGCATTTT. Translating gives CASKTGNQPQHF.

The rearrangement uses TRBV5-1 and TRBJ1-1; D is unclear. The CDR3 spans 14 residues. Germline assignment: CDR1 SGHRS and CDR2 YFSETQ. V dropped 3 bases and J dropped 4 bases, with 13 bases sitting between them. The CDR3: CASSSTTDGTEAFF. CDR3 nucleotides: TGCGCCAGCAGCTCAACCACCGACGGCACTGAAGCTTTCTTT.

The chain links TRBV5-1 to TRBJ2-7; 11 bases map to TRBD2. Germline CDR1 SGHRS, CDR2 YFSETQ. The CDR3 contains 16 residues. V lost 0 bases and J lost 5; bases outside the gene matches: 7. The CDR3 reads CASSLGDGLAGHEQYF. The CDR3 DNA follows: TGCGCCAGCAGCTTGGGGGACGGACTAGCGGGCCACGAGCAGTACTTC.

The rearrangement joins TRBV11-3 to TRBJ2-7; D possibly corresponds to TRBD2 (6 bases). The CDR3 consists of 16 residues. Per germline, CDR1 SGHNT and CDR2 YENEEA. The V end was cut by 5 bases, the J end by 4 bases, with 21 bases between. CDR3 DNA sequence: TGTGCCAGCAGCCCCAGAGCATCGGTAGCGGCGTACGAGCAGTACTTC. Protein: CASSPRASVAAYEQYF. The full variable domain, its missing parts supplied by reference TRBV11-3 and TRBJ2-7, is EAGVVQSPRYKIIEKKQPVAFWCNPISGHNTLYWYLQNLGQGPELLIRYENEEAVDDSQLPKDRFSAERLKGVDSTLKIQPAELGDSAVYLCASSPRASVAAYEQYFGPGTRLTVT.

The chain employs TRBV5-1 and TRBJ2-5; TRBD1 might be the D (5 bases). CDR1 and CDR2 from the germline V gene are SGHRS and YFSETQ. The CDR3 is 13 residues long. The V and J ends lost 4 bases and 2 bases respectively, with 9 bases between them. This chain's CDR3 is CASSQGDQETQYF. The CDR3 coding sequence is TGCGCCAGCAGCCAAGGGGATCAAGAGACCCAGTACTTC.

V is TRBV27 and J is TRBJ1-6, with a possible D match to TRBD1 (5 bases). The length of the CDR3 is 17 residues. Trimming cost V 1 base and J 10 bases, with 20 bases left between them. The germline gives CDR1 MNHEY, CDR2 SMNVEV (reference sequence). The CDR3 sequence is CASSLWSQPQGLSPLHF. The DNA of the CDR3 is TGTGCCAGCAGTTTATGGAGCCAGCCGCAGGGTTTATCACCCCTCCACTTT.

In this sample, this clone is medium-sized. Here the CDR3 reads CASSLGANNEQFF. In DNA, the CDR3 is TGTGCCAGCAGCTTGGGCGCGAACAATGAGCAGTTCTTC. The V call is TRBV5-4, the J call TRBJ2-1; D unclear. V lost 0 bases, J lost 5 bases, and 6 bases lay in between. CDR3 length equals 13 residues. The germline V gene encodes CDR1 SGHNT and CDR2 YYREEE (reference sequence).

V is TRBV19 and J is TRBJ2-1; the D gene is possibly TRBD1 (6 bases). The V end lost 3 bases, the J end lost 0 bases, and 21 bases lay between the germline ends. The CDR3 is made up of 19 amino acids. Germline V gene sequence: CDR1 LNHDA, CDR2 SQIVND (reference sequence). The CDR3 coding sequence is TGTGCCAGTAGTATTGTGATCGGGGACACGAAAAGCTCCTACAATGAGCAGTTCTTC. Amino acid sequence: CASSIVIGDTKSSYNEQFF. Using reference TRBV19 and TRBJ2-1 for the parts outside the CDR3, the full variable domain is DGGITQSPKYLFRKEGQNVTLSCEQNLNHDAMYWYRQDPGQGLRLIYYSQIVNDFQKGDIAEGYSVSREKKESFPLTVTSAQKNPTAFYLCASSIVIGDTKSSYNEQFFGPGTRLTVL.

This chain links TRBV2 with TRBJ2-1; D unclear. The CDR3 sequence is 12 residues long. CDR1 is SNHLY and CDR2 is FYNNEI in the germline V gene. With 3 bases removed from V and 14 bases from J, the gap between germline ends came to 14 bases. CDR3 in DNA: TGTGCCAGCAGTGAGGCAGGATGGATGGAGTTCTTC. It yields the protein CASSEAGWMEFF.

The CDR3 DNA follows: TGCGCCAGCAGATTACTAGCGGGAGAGATGAACACCGGGGAGCTGTTTTTT. This encodes CASRLLAGEMNTGELFF. The chain couples TRBV5-1 to TRBJ2-2, with 11 bases lining up with TRBD2. The length of the CDR3 is 17 residues. Germline trimming cut 5 bases from V and 1 base from J; bases unmatched to any gene: 7. Germline CDR1 reads SGHRS; CDR2 reads YFSETQ.

The rearrangement uses TRBV3-1 (or the pseudogene TRBV3-2) and TRBJ2-1; 13 nucleotides match TRBD2. The V and J ends lost 7 bases and 6 bases, in that order; junction bases with no gene match: 6. The CDR3 extends over 15 amino acids. The V gene's germline CDR1 is LGHDT and CDR2 YNNKEL (reference sequence). The CDR3 loop reads CASNTGTSGTNEQFF. The CDR3 DNA is TGTGCCAGCAACACAGGGACTAGCGGGACCAATGAGCAGTTCTTC.

The chain couples TRBV28 to TRBJ1-2; a possible D gene is TRBD1 (6 bases). V shed 6 bases and J shed 8 bases, with 22 bases lying between them. The germline V gene has CDR1 MDHEN and CDR2 SYDVKM. This CDR3 has 15 residues. The CDR3 sequence is CASSQLQGLALGYTF. CDR3 DNA sequence: TGTGCCAGCAGCCAACTCCAGGGGTTGGCTCTGGGCTACACCTTC.

This clone was detected once. The chain couples TRBV29-1 to TRBJ1-2, with D tentatively TRBD1 (5 bases). CDR3 size: 11 residues. Germline values: CDR1 SQVTM, CDR2 ANQGSEA. Between the trimmed V and J ends, which lost 4 bases and 7 bases, there was a span of 10 bases. The CDR3 DNA follows: TGCAGCGTTGGGGGGGATGGTGGCTACACCTTC. Its translation is CSVGGDGGYTF. The full variable domain, completed using reference TRBV29-1 and TRBJ1-2, is SAVISQKPSRDICQRGTSLTIQCQVDSQVTMMFWYRQQPGQSLTLIATANQGSEATYESGFVIDKFPISRPNLTFSTLTVSNMSPEDSSIYLCSVGGDGGYTFGSGTRLTVV.

The rearrangement links TRBV19 to TRBJ2-3, with 15 bases matching TRBD2. This CDR3 is 17 amino acids long. Unmatched junction bases numbered 6, after V lost 1 base and J lost 7 bases. Germline CDR1 is LNHDA and CDR2 is SQIVND (reference sequence). This CDR3 reads CASSIGGLAGGRNTQYF. The CDR3 DNA reads as TGTGCCAGTAGTATAGGGGGACTAGCGGGAGGTAGGAATACGCAGTATTTT.

The CDR3 is CASSDSNGTCYEQYF. CDR3 DNA sequence: TGTGCCAGCAGTGACTCCAACGGGACATGCTACGAGCAGTACTTC. This sequence joins TRBV6-4 and TRBJ2-7; possibly TRBD1 for D (6 bases). V gave up 0 bases and J gave up 3 bases, with 12 bases separating them. The CDR3 consists of 15 residues. Germline V gene data show CDR1 as MRHNA and CDR2 as SNTAGT.

The V gene is TRBV24-1, the J gene TRBJ1-2; TRBD1 matches at 8 bases. Looked up from germline, CDR1 is KGHDR and CDR2 is SFDVKD. The CDR3 is 16 residues long. V lost 3 bases to trimming and J lost 8 bases; unmatched junction nucleotides: 13. The CDR3 here is CATSDPTPGTGFGYTF. The CDR3 DNA follows: TGTGCCACCAGTGATCCCACTCCCGGGACAGGTTTCGGCTACACCTTC.

This chain connects TRBV28 to TRBJ1-5; a possible D gene is TRBD1 (6 bases). CDR3 length equals 13 residues. The V gene's germline CDR1 is MDHEN and CDR2 SYDVKM. The V gene lost 10 bases and the J gene lost 5 bases, with 15 bases spanning the gap. The CDR3 reads CATQDRLYQPQHF. The CDR3 DNA reads as TGTGCCACCCAAGACAGGTTGTATCAGCCCCAGCATTTT.

This chain uses TRBV10-3 with TRBJ1-1; D is perhaps TRBD1 (5 bases). This CDR3 comprises 13 residues. Germline V gene lookup returns CDR1 ENHRY and CDR2 SYGVKD. Trimming removed 7 bases from V and 6 bases from J, with 15 bases in between. In DNA, the CDR3 is TGTGCCATCAAACCGGGGCAAAAAGCTGAAGCTTTCTTT. Translating it yields CAIKPGQKAEAFF.

V usage is TRBV4-3 and J usage is TRBJ2-3, with a weak D call TRBD1 (5 bases). V was clipped by 0 bases and J by 5 bases, with 15 bases between them. This CDR3 contains 16 residues. Per the germline V gene, CDR1 is LGHNA and CDR2 is YSLEER. CDR3 DNA: TGCGCCAGCAGCCAAGATCGGGTGGGGCCCCTAGATACGCAGTATTTT. The encoded protein is CASSQDRVGPLDTQYF.

The chain links TRBV24-1 to TRBJ2-2, with TRBD2 matching over 8 bases. The V gene end was trimmed by 1 base and the J gene end by 5 bases; junction bases not matched to a gene: 5. The CDR3 loop spans 16 amino acids. Germline V gives CDR1 KGHDR, CDR2 SFDVKD. The CDR3 protein is CATSDLAGASTGELFF. CDR3 nucleotide sequence: TGTGCCACCAGTGATTTAGCGGGAGCTTCGACCGGGGAGCTGTTTTTT.

V is TRBV5-4 and J is TRBJ2-3; TRBD2 is a possible D gene (7 bases). The ends were cut back, 7 bases at V and 3 bases at J, with 18 bases in the middle. The CDR3 covers 15 residues. Germline V lookup: CDR1 SGHNT, CDR2 YYREEE (reference sequence). The CDR3 spells CASFRSGGPTDTQYF. The CDR3 DNA sequence: TGTGCCAGCTTCCGGTCCGGGGGGCCAACAGATACGCAGTATTTT.

This chain connects TRBV20-1 to TRBJ1-5; no firm D call. The V and J ends lost 3 bases and 4 bases respectively, with 7 bases between them. The CDR3 has 12 residues. The germline CDR1 and CDR2 sequences are DFQATT and SNEGSKA (reference sequence). As DNA, the CDR3 is TGCAGTGCTAGTAGGAGAAATCAGCCCCAGCATTTT. It codes for CSASRRNQPQHF.

The chain is built from TRBV30 and TRBJ2-1; possibly TRBD1 for D (5 bases). The CDR3 sequence is 12 residues long. Trimming took off 3 bases at V and 6 bases at J, with 9 bases between the two ends. Germline-derived CDR1 and CDR2 are GTSNPN and SVGIG (reference sequence). The chain's CDR3 is CAWSLGVNEQFF. The CDR3 DNA is TGTGCCTGGAGCCTAGGGGTCAATGAGCAGTTCTTC.

J is TRBJ1-1 and V is TRBV11-3; a weak D match, TRBD1 (6 bases). The V end lost 5 bases, the J end lost 3 bases, and 16 bases lay between the germline ends. CDR3 length equals 15 residues. Per germline, CDR1 SGHNT and CDR2 YENEEA. The CDR3 region is CASSRTDSHHTEAFF. Here the CDR3 DNA reads TGTGCCAGCAGCCGTACGGACAGCCATCACACTGAAGCTTTCTTT. The full variable domain, its missing parts supplied by reference TRBV11-3 and TRBJ1-1, is EAGVVQSPRYKIIEKKQPVAFWCNPISGHNTLYWYLQNLGQGPELLIRYENEEAVDDSQLPKDRFSAERLKGVDSTLKIQPAELGDSAVYLCASSRTDSHHTEAFFGQGTRLTVV.